These T cell receptor beta chains were read from a single sample in a study of blood T cell repertoires in COVID-19. Sequenced by immunoSEQ multiplex PCR; TCRdb stores in-frame clones only, minus some. Of 100,000 to 130,000 clones listed, approximately 90% are singletons. Sequencing was done on a sample of peripheral blood. These receptors were collected from a man aged 45-65 years with active or convalescent COVID-19. CDR3s include the opening cysteine and the closing phenylalanine or tryptophan. The order of the fields is D gene, clone size, V gene, CDR3 protein. The D gene is left open where the match is weak. Not all rows give a size; the values are once, few, many and, for expanded clones, a class.

>TRBD1|.|TRBV29-1
CSATGTGVTGELFF
>.|.|TRBV24-1
CATSDLLTGPVEADTQYF
>TRBD2|.|TRBV6-4
CASSGSAGGSDTQYF
>TRBD1|.|TRBV7-9
CASSSVNRGETQYF
>.|.|TRBV9
CASSVTEDSPLHF
>TRBD1|.|TRBV2
CASSLTGDETEAFF
>.|.|TRBV28
CASSPGGATDTQYF
>.|.|TRBV29-1
CSAISVNTEAFF
>TRBD1|.|TRBV19
CASSIAPGQGKYEQYF
>.|.|TRBV10-3
CAIRENRVAWANVLTF
>.|.|TRBV5-6
CASSWPGVPEQFF
>.|.|TRBV6-5
CASSYRRFNYEQYF
>.|few|TRBV11-2
CASSLQADHNSPLHF
>TRBD1|.|TRBV6-5
CASRPRDRVTGELFF
>TRBD1|.|TRBV6-4
CASRHDRDTEAFF
>.|.|TRBV28
CASSSTRGKGPGELFF
>TRBD2|.|TRBV7-9
CASSQNSGRAFDLDTQYF